The source of this T cell receptor (beta chain) is a study of blood T cell repertoires in COVID-19. This clone appeared once. CDR1 is SEHNR, CDR2 FQNEAQ, per germline (reference sequence). This CDR3 has 13 amino acids. Losses at the gene ends were 2 bases for V and 7 bases for J; bases not matched to a gene: 0. Sequenced by immunoSEQ multiplex PCR; TCRdb stores in-frame clones only, minus some. Here the sample spans around 250,000 clones, around 86% being singletons. The V call is TRBV7-9, the J call TRBJ2-2; 8 bases fit TRBD2. Material: PBMCs or T cells enriched from blood (not recorded which). This TCR was recovered from a woman in her fifties or sixties who had recovered from COVID-19. CDR3 loop: CASSLREGGELFF. DNA of the CDR3: TGTGCCAGCAGCTTACGGGAGGGCGGGGAGCTGTTTTTT.